This T cell receptor (beta chain) stems from a study of T cell repertoires in cytomegalovirus infection. Looking at the study overall: From public TCR beta signatures came an indication of both CMV infection and matching HLA type.

TCRdb re-analysed the reads in MiXCR, keeping a single row per CDR3 protein. This table holds about 570,000 distinct CDR3 sequences, 40% found once. The CDR3 is 14 residues long. V shed 7 bases and J 5 bases; nucleotides not matched to a gene: 7. With respect to this clonotype: What it binds is not known.

This chain joins TRBV12-3 or TRBV12-4 and TRBJ1-5; 8 bases line up with TRBD1. This TCR was recovered from a human donor in good health (CMV status not recorded). Some clones in this sample may be carry-over from other donors' samples. The sequencing here drew on cultured PBMCs, taken from culture after CMV antigen stimulation. The CDR3 DNA reads as TGTGCCAGCAACGAGCAGGGGGCTGATCAGCCCCAGCATTTT. Translating gives CASNEQGADQPQHF.